This T cell receptor beta chain is drawn from a study of blood T cell repertoires in COVID-19. Study-wide background: The United States, Italy and Spain supplied acute and convalescent COVID-19 samples. The analysed material was cDNA or gDNA that came from T cells, B-cell-depleted T cells, or PBMCs.

Measured with immunoSEQ multiplex PCR; TCRdb has only the in-frame clones, and not every one. The sample lists over 130,000 clones, approximately 86% occurring once. The specimen was peripheral blood. This sequence originates from a human donor in a cohort sampled during active COVID-19.

This CDR3 reads CASSLGTGAYNEQFF. CDR3 nucleotide sequence: TGTGCCAGCAGTTTAGGGACAGGGGCCTACAATGAGCAGTTCTTC. J is TRBJ2-1 and V is TRBV28; 10 bases line up with TRBD1. The CDR3 is made up of 15 amino acids. V dropped 2 bases and J dropped 2; count of bases not matched to a gene: 0. CDR1 is MDHEN, CDR2 SYDVKM, per germline.